This entry lists 12 T cell receptor beta chains sequenced from one sample in a study of beta chain features in type 1 diabetes. Study-wide findings and caveats: Moderately but significantly shorter TCRB CDR3s were found in Type 1 diabetes patients in all four CD4+ subsets.

Since all of the isolated RNA was reverse transcribed, expressed TCRB transcripts were what got sequenced. Some clones are missing from TCRdb's copy, which holds only in-frame ones; the method was immunoSEQ multiplex PCR. The sample lists about 700,000 clones, roughly 13% occurring once. The antigens of these receptors remain unknown. The specimen was naive CD4+ T cells from blood. These receptors were taken from a man aged 18-30 years with type 1 diabetes.

The chain has TRBV30 and TRBJ1-4; TRBD1 matches 7 bases. Per the germline V gene, CDR1 is GTSNPN and CDR2 is SVGIG (reference sequence). The CDR3 sequence is 14 residues long. Trimming at V came to 0 bases and at J to 7 bases, leaving 5 bases not matched to a gene. CDR3 amino acids: CAWSVKGAGEKLFF. CDR3 in DNA: TGTGCCTGGAGTGTCAAGGGGGCTGGTGAAAAACTGTTTTTT. Variable domain in full (rest from reference TRBV30 and TRBJ1-4): SQTIHQWPATLVQPVGSPLSLECTVEGTSNPNLYWYRQAAGRGLQLLFYSVGIGQISSEVPQNLSASRPQDRQFILSSKKLLLSDSGFYLCAWSVKGAGEKLFFGSGTQLSVL.

This clone was picked up a small number of times. The CDR3 coding sequence is TGTGCCAGCAGTTTGGGTACAGCGGGCAAAAACATTCAGTACTTC. Protein sequence: CASSLGTAGKNIQYF. The rearrangement links TRBV27 to TRBJ2-4, with D possibly being TRBD2 (6 bases). The CDR3 loop spans 15 amino acids. Germline CDR1 and CDR2: MNHEY and SMNVEV (reference sequence). Between the trimmed V and J ends, which lost 3 bases and 3 bases, there was a span of 12 bases.

This clone was picked up a small number of times. This sequence joins TRBV4-1 and TRBJ1-1; 7 positions agree with TRBD1. Per germline, CDR1 MGHRA and CDR2 YSYEKL. This CDR3 region has 17 residues. J gave up 1 base and V 0 bases, and 8 bases lay outside the gene matches. The CDR3 DNA is TGCGCCAGCAGCCAAGAAGGGTATGGACAGGCGAACACTGAAGCTTTCTTT. It specifies CASSQEGYGQANTEAFF.

This sequence joins TRBV25-1 and TRBJ1-1; D is uncertain. CDR1 and CDR2 from the germline V gene are MGHDK and SYGVNS. Trimming took 7 bases from V and 1 from J, leaving 10 bases between them. The CDR3 covers 13 residues. In DNA, the CDR3 is TGTGCCAGCATTAGCCACCAGAACACTGAAGCTTTCTTT. Translated, it gives CASISHQNTEAFF.

The table lists this clone with a few counts. Other DNA sequences in the sample encode the same CDR3. The chain recombines TRBV5-1 with TRBJ1-1, with unresolved D. The CDR3 spans 14 residues. The V and J ends lost 0 bases and 1 base respectively, with 7 bases between them. Germline assignment: CDR1 SGHRS and CDR2 YFSETQ. The CDR3 region has the DNA TGCGCCAGCAGCTTGGACGGGAGGAACACTGAAGCTTTCTTT. Residues: CASSLDGRNTEAFF.

This clone was counted only a few times. CDR3 nucleotide sequence: TGTGCCAGCACAGGGGAGGTAAATCAGCCCCAGCATTTT. This translates into CASTGEVNQPQHF. This chain joins TRBV28 and TRBJ1-5; maybe TRBD1 (6 bases). Per the germline V gene, CDR1 is MDHEN and CDR2 is SYDVKM. V lost 7 bases and J lost 4, with 11 bases in between. The CDR3 length is 13 residues.

The chain has TRBV5-4 and TRBJ2-1, with 8 bases matching TRBD1. There are 15 residues in the CDR3. With V trimmed by 0 bases and J by 1 base, 0 bases remained unmatched. CDR1 is SGHNT and CDR2 is YYREEE in the germline V gene (reference sequence). The CDR3, as DNA: TGTGCCAGCAGCTTGGACAGGGGGTCCTACAATGAGCAGTTCTTC. Amino acid sequence: CASSLDRGSYNEQFF.

This clone showed up just a few times. The chain combines TRBV27 with TRBJ1-1; no definite D call. CDR3 length: 13 amino acids. Germline CDR1 and CDR2: MNHEY and SMNVEV (reference sequence). V was trimmed by 2 bases and J by 0 bases, leaving 4 bases between them. CDR3 amino acids: CASSLMLNTEAFF. The CDR3, as DNA: TGTGCCAGCAGTTTAATGCTGAACACTGAAGCTTTCTTT.

This sequence joins TRBV25-1 and TRBJ1-4, with 7 positions matching TRBD1. CDR3 length: 15 residues. V shed 3 bases, J shed 8 bases, and the junction held 9 bases outside the gene matches. Germline V CDR1 and CDR2: MGHDK, SYGVNS. This chain's CDR3 is CASSDIQGFGEKLFF. CDR3 bases: TGTGCCAGCAGTGACATACAGGGGTTCGGAGAAAAACTGTTTTTT.

The J gene is TRBJ1-1, the V gene TRBV9; D might be TRBD1 (6 bases). The CDR3 is 14 residues long. V lost 3 bases to trimming and J lost 6 bases, with 15 bases between them. Germline CDR1 reads SGDLS; CDR2 reads YYNGEE. The CDR3, as DNA: TGTGCCAGCAGCGCTTTACAGGGAGTGGCTGAAGCTTTCTTT. As protein: CASSALQGVAEAFF.

The rearrangement links TRBV29-1 to TRBJ1-3, with 7 bases matching TRBD1. The J segment lost 3 bases and the V segment lost 3 bases, leaving 5 bases of the junction unmatched. The germline CDR1 and CDR2 sequences are SQVTM and ANQGSEA. The CDR3 runs to 14 residues. The CDR3 loop is CSVETGKSGNTIYF. In nucleotides, the CDR3 is TGCAGCGTTGAGACAGGGAAGAGTGGAAACACCATATATTTT.

The chain is built from TRBV7-2 and TRBJ1-1; TRBD1 matches at 8 bases. Germline V gives CDR1 SGHTA, CDR2 FQGNSA. V was pared by 3 bases and J by 7 bases, with 4 bases of the junction left unmatched. The CDR3 runs to 13 residues. The CDR3 region is CASSFPGTGEAFF. The CDR3 DNA sequence: TGTGCCAGCAGCTTTCCCGGGACAGGTGAAGCTTTCTTT.